The rows below give T cell receptor beta chains drawn from one sample of a study of T cell repertoires in cytomegalovirus infection. Their cognate antigens are unknown. Each CDR3 protein is one row after TCRdb ran MiXCR on the reads. This sample has some 940,000 distinct CDR3 sequences, with around 30% found just once. The sequenced sample was cultured CD8+ T cells from PBMCs, obtained from culture after CMV antigen stimulation. The receptors originated from a human donor in good health (CMV status not recorded). Some clones in this sample may be carry-over from other donors' samples. CDR3s include the opening cysteine and the closing phenylalanine or tryptophan. The D gene is left open where the match is weak. The size of a clone is reported for some rows only, either as once, few or many, or as a class for expanded clones.

V: TRBV4-3; J: TRBJ2-1; size: few; D: .; DNA: TGCGCCAGCAGCTACTACGCCAGCTCCTACAATGAGCAGTTCTTC; CDR3: CASSYYASSYNEQFF
V: TRBV2; J: TRBJ1-1; size: once; D: .; DNA: TGTGTCAGCAGTGCTTTCGATAACACTGAAGCTTTCTTT; CDR3: CVSSAFDNTEAFF
V: TRBV27; J: TRBJ1-1; size: .; D: .; DNA: TGTGCCAGCAGTGGGGGGGAGGAATCTAGCACTGAAGCTTTCTTT; CDR3: CASSGGEESSTEAFF
V: TRBV5-5; J: TRBJ1-1; size: .; D: .; DNA: TGTGCCAGCAGCTTGGCGGGTTTCGCTGAAGCTTTCTTT; CDR3: CASSLAGFAEAFF
V: TRBV9; J: TRBJ2-6; size: few; D: .; DNA: TGTGCCAGCAGCGTAGAGGCAGCCGGGGCCAACGTCCTGACTTTC; CDR3: CASSVEAAGANVLTF
V: TRBV7-9; J: TRBJ1-2; size: .; D: .; DNA: TGTGCCAGCAGCTTAGGTTTTGGGGCAAACTATGGCTACACCTTC; CDR3: CASSLGFGANYGYTF
V: TRBV12-3/TRBV12-4; J: TRBJ2-3; size: .; D: TRBD2; DNA: TGTGCCAGCAGTTTGGGGGGGCCGGGGGGGCCAAGAGATACGCAGTATTTT; CDR3: CASSLGGPGGPRDTQYF
V: TRBV7-2; J: TRBJ1-5; size: many; D: TRBD1; DNA: TGTGCCAGCAGCCGGGGGGACAGTCAGCCCCAGCATTTT; CDR3: CASSRGDSQPQHF
V: TRBV5-4; J: TRBJ2-5; size: .; D: TRBD1; DNA: TGTGCCAGCAGCCTGGGGCACAGGGGATTACAAGAGACCCAGTACTTC; CDR3: CASSLGHRGLQETQYF
V: TRBV11-3; J: TRBJ2-3; size: .; D: .; DNA: TGTGCCAGCAGCTTAGATGTGACCGGGTTGGGTACAGATACGCAGTATTTT; CDR3: CASSLDVTGLGTDTQYF
V: TRBV20-1; J: TRBJ1-6; size: once; D: TRBD1; DNA: TGCAGTGCTATAAACGACCGGGACAGGGCTAATAATTCACCCCTCCACTTT; CDR3: CSAINDRDRANNSPLHF
V: TRBV14; J: TRBJ2-2; size: few; D: TRBD1; DNA: TGTGCCAGCAGCCAAGTCCTGGGCAGGGGGCGAGGCACCGGGGAGCTGTTTTTT; CDR3: CASSQVLGRGRGTGELFF
V: TRBV25-1; J: TRBJ1-5; size: .; D: .; DNA: TGTGCTAGCAGTGGGAGGGTCGAGGACAATCCGCATGATCAGCCCCAGCATTTT; CDR3: CASSGRVEDNPHDQPQHF
V: TRBV7-9; J: TRBJ2-7; size: few; D: .; DNA: TGTGCCAGCAGCTTAGAGACAGGAGCCTACGAGCAGTACTTC; CDR3: CASSLETGAYEQYF
V: TRBV27; J: TRBJ2-1; size: .; D: .; DNA: TGTGCCAGCAGTTCCGGGGTCAACAATGAGCAGTTCTTC; CDR3: CASSSGVNNEQFF
V: TRBV7-2; J: TRBJ2-2; size: .; D: .; DNA: TGTGCCAGCAGCCTAGGTCCCTATGGCGGGGAGCTGTTTTTT; CDR3: CASSLGPYGGELFF
V: TRBV12-3/TRBV12-4; J: TRBJ2-5; size: .; D: .; DNA: TGTGCCAGCTGCCAGGAAGAGACCCAGTACTTC; CDR3: CASCQEETQYF
V: TRBV6-5; J: TRBJ1-4; size: .; D: .; DNA: TGTGCCAGCAGAAAACAGGGCTTAAATGAAAAACTGTTTTTT; CDR3: CASRKQGLNEKLFF
V: TRBV6-6; J: TRBJ2-1; size: .; D: TRBD2; DNA: TGTGCCAGCAGCCCCATGACTAGCGGGGGGATTGAGCAGTTCTTC; CDR3: CASSPMTSGGIEQFF
V: TRBV19; J: TRBJ1-1; size: few; D: .; DNA: TGTGCCAGTCGGAGAGGGACGTCTTCTTTCTTT; CDR3: CASRRGTSSFF
V: TRBV14; J: TRBJ1-3; size: .; D: .; DNA: TGTGCCAGCAGCCATGAGGGAAACACCATATATTTT; CDR3: CASSHEGNTIYF
V: TRBV28; J: TRBJ2-1; size: few; D: TRBD1; DNA: TGTGCCAGCAGCCACGGGGTAAGGGGGCGAGGGTCCGACAATGAGCAGTTCTTC; CDR3: CASSHGVRGRGSDNEQFF
V: TRBV25-1; J: TRBJ2-5; size: .; D: TRBD1; DNA: TGTGCCAGCAGTAAATGGGACAGCGAAGTCCAAGAGACCCCGTACTTC; CDR3: CASSKWDSEVQETPYF
V: TRBV6-2/TRBV6-3; J: TRBJ1-5; size: .; D: TRBD1; DNA: TGTGCCAGCAGGACGGACAGGGGGCTGAGCAATCAGCCCCAGCATTTT; CDR3: CASRTDRGLSNQPQHF
V: TRBV7-9; J: TRBJ2-2; size: few; D: TRBD2; DNA: TGTGCCAGCAGCTCCCCTCGGGGGGGCACCGGGGAGCTGTTTTTT; CDR3: CASSSPRGGTGELFF
V: TRBV7-6; J: TRBJ2-1; size: many; D: TRBD1; DNA: TGTGCCAGCAGCTTAACCAGACAGGGGGTGGACAATGAGCAGTTCTTC; CDR3: CASSLTRQGVDNEQFF
V: TRBV12-3/TRBV12-4; J: TRBJ2-3; size: many; D: .; DNA: TGTGCCAGCAGTTTACTGGTGAGGACAGATACGCAGTATTTT; CDR3: CASSLLVRTDTQYF
V: TRBV10-3; J: TRBJ1-2; size: few; D: TRBD1; DNA: TGTGCCATCAGTTCGCCCGGGACAGGGACCTATGGCTACACCTTC; CDR3: CAISSPGTGTYGYTF
V: TRBV20-1; J: TRBJ2-7; size: .; D: .; DNA: TGCAGTGCTCAAGAGAGTTCCTCCTACGAGCAGTACTTC; CDR3: CSAQESSSYEQYF
V: TRBV4-3; J: TRBJ1-4; size: few; D: TRBD1; DNA: TGCGCCAGCAGCCATCTAGGACAGGGGAGGGAAAAACTGTTTTTT; CDR3: CASSHLGQGREKLFF
V: TRBV29-1; J: TRBJ1-1; size: .; D: .; DNA: TGCAGCGTTGAAGGGACAGAGGAGATGAACACTGAAGCTTTCTTT; CDR3: CSVEGTEEMNTEAFF
V: TRBV3-1; J: TRBJ2-2; size: .; D: .; DNA: TGTGCCAGCAGTCCCTCCCCCAACACCGGGGAGCTGTTTTTT; CDR3: CASSPSPNTGELFF
V: TRBV4-1; J: TRBJ2-5; size: .; D: .; DNA: TGCGCCAGCAGCCAAGAGTCCAGACTCCAAGAGACCCAGTACTTC; CDR3: CASSQESRLQETQYF
V: TRBV6-5; J: TRBJ2-2; size: .; D: TRBD2; DNA: TGTGCCAGCAGTTACTTGCCGGGGGGGCGGAACACCGGGGAGCTGTTTTTT; CDR3: CASSYLPGGRNTGELFF